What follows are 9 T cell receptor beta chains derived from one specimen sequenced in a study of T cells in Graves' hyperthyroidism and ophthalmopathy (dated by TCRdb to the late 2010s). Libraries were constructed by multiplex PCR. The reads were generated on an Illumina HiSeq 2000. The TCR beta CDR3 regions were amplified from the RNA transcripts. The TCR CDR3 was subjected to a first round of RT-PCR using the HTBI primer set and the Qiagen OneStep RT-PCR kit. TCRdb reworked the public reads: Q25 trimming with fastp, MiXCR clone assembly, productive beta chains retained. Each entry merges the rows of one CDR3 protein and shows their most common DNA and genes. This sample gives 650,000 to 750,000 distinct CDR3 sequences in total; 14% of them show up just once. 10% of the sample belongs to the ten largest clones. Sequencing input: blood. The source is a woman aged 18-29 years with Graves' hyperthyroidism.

The CDR3 reads CASSPEPGLTYNEQFF. For the CDR3, the DNA is TGTGCCAGCAGCCCTGAGCCGGGACTCACCTACAATGAGCAGTTCTTC. V gene TRBV7-9 combines with J gene TRBJ2-1; possible D gene TRBD2, 6 bases. Trimming cost V 5 bases and J 2 bases, with 16 bases left between them. This CDR3 comprises 16 residues. Germline V CDR1 and CDR2: SEHNR, FQNEAQ (reference sequence).

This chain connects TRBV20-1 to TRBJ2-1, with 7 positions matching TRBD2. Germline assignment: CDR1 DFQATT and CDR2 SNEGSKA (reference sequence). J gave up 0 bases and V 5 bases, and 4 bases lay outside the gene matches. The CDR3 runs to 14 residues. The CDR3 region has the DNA TGCAGTGCTTGGACTAGTGTCTCCTACAATGAGCAGTTCTTC. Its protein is CSAWTSVSYNEQFF.

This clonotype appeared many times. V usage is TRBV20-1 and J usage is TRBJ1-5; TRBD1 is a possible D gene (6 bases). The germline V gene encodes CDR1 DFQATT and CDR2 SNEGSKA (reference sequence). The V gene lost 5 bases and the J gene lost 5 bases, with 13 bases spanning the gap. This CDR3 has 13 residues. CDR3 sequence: CSAAQGTYQPQHF. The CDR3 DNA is TGCAGTGCTGCTCAGGGGACTTATCAGCCCCAGCATTTT.

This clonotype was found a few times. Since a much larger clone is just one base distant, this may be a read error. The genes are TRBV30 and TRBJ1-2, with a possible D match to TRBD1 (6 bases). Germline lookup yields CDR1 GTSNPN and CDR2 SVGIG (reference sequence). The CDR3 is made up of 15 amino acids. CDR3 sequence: CAWTISGQQFYGCTF. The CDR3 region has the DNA TGTGCCTGGACGATCTCCGGACAGCAGTTTTATGGCTGCACCTTC.

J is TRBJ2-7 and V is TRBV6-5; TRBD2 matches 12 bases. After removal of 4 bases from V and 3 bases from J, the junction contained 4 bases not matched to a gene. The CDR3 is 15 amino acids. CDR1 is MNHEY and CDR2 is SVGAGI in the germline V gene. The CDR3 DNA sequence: TGTGCCAGCAGTTTGACTAGCGGGAGTGTCTACGAGCAGTACTTC. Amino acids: CASSLTSGSVYEQYF.

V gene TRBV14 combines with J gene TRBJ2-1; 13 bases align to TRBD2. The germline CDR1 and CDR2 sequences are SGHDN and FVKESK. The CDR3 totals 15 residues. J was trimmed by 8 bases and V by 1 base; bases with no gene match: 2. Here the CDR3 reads CASSQGTSGRDEQFF. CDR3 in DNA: TGTGCCAGCAGCCAAGGGACTAGCGGGAGAGATGAGCAGTTCTTC. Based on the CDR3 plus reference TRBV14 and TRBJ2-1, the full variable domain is EAGVTQFPSHSVIEKGQTVTLRCDPISGHDNLYWYRRVMGKEIKFLLHFVKESKQDESGMPNNRFLAERTGGTYSTLKVQPAELEDSGVYFCASSQGTSGRDEQFFGPGTRLTVL.

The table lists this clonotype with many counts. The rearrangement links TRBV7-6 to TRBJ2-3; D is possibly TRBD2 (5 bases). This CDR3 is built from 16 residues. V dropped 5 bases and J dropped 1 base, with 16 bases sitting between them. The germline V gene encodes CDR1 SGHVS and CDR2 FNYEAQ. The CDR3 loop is CASSNLAIPGTDTQYF. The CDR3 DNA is TGTGCCAGCAGCAACCTAGCTATTCCTGGCACAGATACGCAGTATTTT.

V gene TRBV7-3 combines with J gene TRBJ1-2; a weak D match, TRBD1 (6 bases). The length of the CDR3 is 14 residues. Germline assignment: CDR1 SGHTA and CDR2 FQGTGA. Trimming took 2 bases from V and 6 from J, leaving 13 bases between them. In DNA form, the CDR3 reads TGTGCCAGCAGCTTACTGCCAGGGGAGGATGGCTACACCTTC. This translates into CASSLLPGEDGYTF.

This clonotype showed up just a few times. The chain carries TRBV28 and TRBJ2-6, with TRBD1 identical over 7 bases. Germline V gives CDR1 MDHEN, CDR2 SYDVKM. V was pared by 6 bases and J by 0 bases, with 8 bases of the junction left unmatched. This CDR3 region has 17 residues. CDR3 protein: CASSPSGQDSGANVLTF. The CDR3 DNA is TGTGCCAGCAGCCCCTCCGGACAGGACTCTGGGGCCAACGTCCTGACTTTC.